The present T cell receptor beta chain was sequenced within a study of shared clonotypes between healthy human individuals. About the research overall: Each donor's CD4 naive and CD4 memory cells filled three plates apiece, CD8 naive two, and CD8 memory one.

As for this clone: Its cognate antigen is unknown. The same CDR3 arises from other DNA sequences in this sample as well.

Naive CD8 cells lacked CD45RO and underwent positive selection for CCR7, leaving out terminally differentiated effector memory CD45RA+ cells. Study-level findings and limits: Tissue TCR repertoires likely differ from these blood-only repertoires.

Under the authors' procedure: For the immunoSEQ data, sequences were junction-only without quality scores, so filtering differed. Profiled with immunoSEQ multiplex PCR; TCRdb holds only in-frame clones, not every one. The V and J calls and clone size come from that table; D and trimming were worked out from the DNA. Of around 2,100,000 clones listed, less than 95% are singletons. The CDR3 totals 13 residues. V shed 6 bases and J 0 bases; nucleotides not matched to a gene: 4. Germline V gene lookup returns CDR1 SQVTM and CDR2 ANQGSEA. Source material: naive CD8+ T cells sorted from blood. The chain combines TRBV29-1 with TRBJ2-7; 8 nucleotides match TRBD1. This clonotype originated in a man younger than 30 in good health. The CDR3 DNA sequence: TGCAGCGTCGGGACAGGAATCTCCTACGAGCAGTACTTC. This encodes CSVGTGISYEQYF.